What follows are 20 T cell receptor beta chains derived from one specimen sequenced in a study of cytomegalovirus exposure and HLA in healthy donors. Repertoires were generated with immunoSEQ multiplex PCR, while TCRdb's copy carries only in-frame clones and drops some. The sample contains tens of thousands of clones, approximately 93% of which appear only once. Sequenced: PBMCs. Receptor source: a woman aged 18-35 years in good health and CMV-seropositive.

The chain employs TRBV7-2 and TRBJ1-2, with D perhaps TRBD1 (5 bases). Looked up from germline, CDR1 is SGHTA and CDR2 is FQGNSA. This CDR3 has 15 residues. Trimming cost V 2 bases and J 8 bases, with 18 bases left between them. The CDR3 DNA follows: TGTGCCAGCAGCTTACATGGGGCGTCTTTGGCGGGCTACACCTTC. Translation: CASSLHGASLAGYTF.

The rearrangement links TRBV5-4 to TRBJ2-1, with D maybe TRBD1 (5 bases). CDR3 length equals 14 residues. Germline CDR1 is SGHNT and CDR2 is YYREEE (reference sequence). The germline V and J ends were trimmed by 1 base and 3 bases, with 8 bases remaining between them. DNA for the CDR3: TGTGCCAGCAGCTTGAGTACAGGCTACAATGAGCAGTTCTTC. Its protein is CASSLSTGYNEQFF.

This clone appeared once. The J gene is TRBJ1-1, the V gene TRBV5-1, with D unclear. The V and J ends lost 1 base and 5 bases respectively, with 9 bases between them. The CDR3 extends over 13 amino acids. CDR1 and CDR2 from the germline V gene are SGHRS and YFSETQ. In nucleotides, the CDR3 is TGCGCCAGCAGCTTGTCCTTTGCGACTGAAGCTTTCTTT. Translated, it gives CASSLSFATEAFF.

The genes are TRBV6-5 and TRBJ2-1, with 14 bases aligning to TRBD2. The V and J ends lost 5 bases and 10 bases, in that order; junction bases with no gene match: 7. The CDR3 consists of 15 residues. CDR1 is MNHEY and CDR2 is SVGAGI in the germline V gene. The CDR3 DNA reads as TGTGCCAGCAGTCGACTAGCGGGGGGGCACGGGGAGCAGTTCTTC. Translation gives CASSRLAGGHGEQFF.

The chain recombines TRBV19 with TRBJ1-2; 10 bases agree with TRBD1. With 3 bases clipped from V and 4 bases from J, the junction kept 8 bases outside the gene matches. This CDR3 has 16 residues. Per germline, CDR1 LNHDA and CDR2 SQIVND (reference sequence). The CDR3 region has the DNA TGTGCCAGTAGTATCGTGGGACAGGGGTCGGTCTATGGCTACACCTTC. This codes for CASSIVGQGSVYGYTF. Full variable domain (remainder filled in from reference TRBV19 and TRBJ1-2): DGGITQSPKYLFRKEGQNVTLSCEQNLNHDAMYWYRQDPGQGLRLIYYSQIVNDFQKGDIAEGYSVSREKKESFPLTVTSAQKNPTAFYLCASSIVGQGSVYGYTFGSGTRLTVV.

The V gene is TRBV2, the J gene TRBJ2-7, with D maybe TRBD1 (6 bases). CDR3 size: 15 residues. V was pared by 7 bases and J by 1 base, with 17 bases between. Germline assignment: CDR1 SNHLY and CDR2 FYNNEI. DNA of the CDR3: TGTGCCAGCACATGGGAACAGGGCGGGTCCTACGAGCAGTACTTC. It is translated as CASTWEQGGSYEQYF.

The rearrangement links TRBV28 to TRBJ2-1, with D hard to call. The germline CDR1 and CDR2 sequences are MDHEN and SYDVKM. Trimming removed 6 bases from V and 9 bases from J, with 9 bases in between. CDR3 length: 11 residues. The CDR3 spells CASRANREQFF. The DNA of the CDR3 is TGTGCCAGCAGAGCCAACCGTGAGCAGTTCTTC.

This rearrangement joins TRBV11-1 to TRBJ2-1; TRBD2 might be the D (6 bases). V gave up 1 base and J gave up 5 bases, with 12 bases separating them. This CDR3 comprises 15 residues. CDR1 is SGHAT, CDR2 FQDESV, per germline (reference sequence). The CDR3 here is CASSLGPRGNNEQFF. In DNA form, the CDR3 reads TGTGCCAGCAGCTTAGGGCCGCGGGGAAACAATGAGCAGTTCTTC.

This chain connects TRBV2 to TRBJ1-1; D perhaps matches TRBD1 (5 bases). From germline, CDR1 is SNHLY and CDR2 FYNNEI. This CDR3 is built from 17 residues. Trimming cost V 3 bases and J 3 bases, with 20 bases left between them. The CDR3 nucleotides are TGTGCCAGCAGTGATTGGGCGGGGGAATTTGGGTACACTGAAGCTTTCTTT. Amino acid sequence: CASSDWAGEFGYTEAFF.

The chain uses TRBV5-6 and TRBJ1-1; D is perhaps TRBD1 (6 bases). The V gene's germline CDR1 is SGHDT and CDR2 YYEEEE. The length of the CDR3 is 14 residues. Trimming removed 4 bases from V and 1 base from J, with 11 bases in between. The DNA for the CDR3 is TGTGCCAGCAGCAGGGACATCTCGAACACTGAAGCTTTCTTT. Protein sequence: CASSRDISNTEAFF.

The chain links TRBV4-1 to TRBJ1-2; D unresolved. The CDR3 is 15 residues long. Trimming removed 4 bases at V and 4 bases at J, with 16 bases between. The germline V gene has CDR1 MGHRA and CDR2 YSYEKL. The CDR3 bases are TGCGCCAGCAGCCCCCGGGTCCCATCTTTCTATGGCTACACCTTC. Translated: CASSPRVPSFYGYTF.

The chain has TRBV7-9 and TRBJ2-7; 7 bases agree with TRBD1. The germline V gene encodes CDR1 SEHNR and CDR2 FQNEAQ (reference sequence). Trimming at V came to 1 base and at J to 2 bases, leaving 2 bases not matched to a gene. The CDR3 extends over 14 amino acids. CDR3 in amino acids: CASSLGGTAYEQYF. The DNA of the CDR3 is TGTGCCAGCAGCTTAGGAGGGACAGCCTACGAGCAGTACTTC.

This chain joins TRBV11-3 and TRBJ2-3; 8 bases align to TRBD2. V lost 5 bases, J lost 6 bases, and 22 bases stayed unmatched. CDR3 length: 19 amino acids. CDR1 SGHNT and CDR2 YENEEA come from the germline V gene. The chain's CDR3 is CASSQRRVASGRLFDTQYF. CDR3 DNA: TGTGCCAGCAGCCAACGCCGAGTTGCTAGCGGGCGCCTTTTCGATACGCAGTATTTT.

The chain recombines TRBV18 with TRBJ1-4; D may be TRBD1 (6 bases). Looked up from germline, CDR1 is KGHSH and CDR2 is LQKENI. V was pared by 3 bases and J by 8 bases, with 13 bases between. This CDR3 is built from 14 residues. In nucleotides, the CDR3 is TGTGCCAGCTCACCTACCGGGACACCGGAAAAACTGTTTTTT. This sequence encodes CASSPTGTPEKLFF.

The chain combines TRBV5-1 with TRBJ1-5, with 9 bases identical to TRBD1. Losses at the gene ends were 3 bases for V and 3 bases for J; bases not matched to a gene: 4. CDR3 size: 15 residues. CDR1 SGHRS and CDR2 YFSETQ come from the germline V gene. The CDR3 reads CASSSGQGNNQPQHF. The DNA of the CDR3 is TGCGCCAGCAGCTCGGGACAGGGAAACAATCAGCCCCAGCATTTT.

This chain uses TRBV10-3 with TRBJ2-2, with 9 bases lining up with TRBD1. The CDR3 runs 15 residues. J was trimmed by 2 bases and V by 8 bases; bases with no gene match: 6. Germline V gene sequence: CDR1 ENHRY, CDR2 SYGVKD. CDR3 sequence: CAILQGAGNTGELFF. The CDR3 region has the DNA TGTGCCATCCTACAGGGGGCGGGTAACACCGGGGAGCTGTTTTTT.

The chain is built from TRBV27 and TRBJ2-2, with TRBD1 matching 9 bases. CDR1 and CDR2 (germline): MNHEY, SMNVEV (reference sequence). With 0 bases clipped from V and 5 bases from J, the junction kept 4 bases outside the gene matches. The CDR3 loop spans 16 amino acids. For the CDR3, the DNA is TGTGCCAGCAGTTTATCACAGGGGGCCGGTACCGGGGAGCTGTTTTTT. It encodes CASSLSQGAGTGELFF.

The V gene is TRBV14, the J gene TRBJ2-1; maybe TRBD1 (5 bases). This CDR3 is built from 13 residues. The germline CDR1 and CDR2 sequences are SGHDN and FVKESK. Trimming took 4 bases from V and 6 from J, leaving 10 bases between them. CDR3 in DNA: TGTGCCAGCAGCCCCGGACAAGTCAATGAGCAGTTCTTC. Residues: CASSPGQVNEQFF.

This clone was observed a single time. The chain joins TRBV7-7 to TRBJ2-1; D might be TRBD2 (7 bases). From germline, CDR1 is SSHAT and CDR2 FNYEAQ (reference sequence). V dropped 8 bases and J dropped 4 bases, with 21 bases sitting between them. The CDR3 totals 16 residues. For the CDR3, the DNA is TGTGCCAGCTCTCAGTTTGCAGCGGGACAATACAATGAGCAGTTCTTC. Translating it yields CASSQFAAGQYNEQFF.

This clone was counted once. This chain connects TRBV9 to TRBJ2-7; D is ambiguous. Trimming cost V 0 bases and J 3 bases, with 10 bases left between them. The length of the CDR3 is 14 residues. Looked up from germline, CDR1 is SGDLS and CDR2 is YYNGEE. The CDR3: CASSVGSDFYEQYF. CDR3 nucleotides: TGTGCCAGCAGCGTAGGATCAGATTTCTACGAGCAGTACTTC. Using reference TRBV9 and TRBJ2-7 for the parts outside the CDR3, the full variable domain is DSGVTQTPKHLITATGQRVTLRCSPRSGDLSVYWYQQSLDQGLQFLIQYYNGEERAKGNILERFSAQQFPDLHSELNLSSLELGDSALYFCASSVGSDFYEQYFGPGTRLTVT.